This note documents a single T cell receptor (beta chain) sequence. No cognate antigen has been identified for it. No base qualities exist here, and no much larger clone lies one base off it. The source of the sample is a study of T-cell memory formation after mild COVID-19 (dated by TCRdb to the early 2020s). Concerning the study at large: TCR sequence clusters from the two donors were found to be largely donor specific. In a couple of donors, T-cell clones that expanded and contracted after mild COVID-19 were followed by sequencing TCRalpha and TCRbeta repertoires longitudinally. The cohort was made up of two young adult volunteers, one female and one male, who were previously healthy. General conclusions and limits of the study: Balanced CD4/CD8 phenotypes were observed for clones contracting from day 15 to 85, whereas a bias towards CD4+ was observed for a second wave of clones expanding from day 15 to 37. Only a couple of mild cases were covered by the study, and larger cohorts that include severe cases with pre-infection samples were considered necessary. The second-wave clones that peaked on day 37 were not confirmed to be SARS-CoV-2 specific. Contracting CD4+ clones turned up mainly in the CM and EM memory subsets, whereas EMRA was where CD8+ clones were enriched. The detection of some responding clones in pre-infection memory suggests that pre-existing cross-reactive memory T cells joined the SARS-CoV-2 response.

The run used an Illumina NovaSeq 6000. TCRalpha and TCRbeta cDNA libraries were constructed by 5'RACE with constant-segment primers, with sample barcodes and unique molecular identifiers being introduced. Trizol reagent was used to extract RNA from every sample. The libraries were amplified in two PCR steps, and the second step added a second sample barcode and Illumina TruSeq adapters. The libraries were sequenced on an Illumina NovaSeq using 2 x 150 bp paired-end reads. Turning to the authors' computational methods: With migec v1.2.7, reads were demultiplexed and then collapsed into UMI-guided consensus sequences. Using mixcr v2.1.11, UMI consensuses were aligned to TRA and TRB V and J templates and then assembled into clonotypes. A clonotype was counted as expanded or contracted only if both edgeR and NoisET called the change significant, with noise models trained on biological replicates. For edgeR calls, a false discovery rate-adjusted p below 0.01 and a log2 fold-change threshold of 1 were applied. As an exploratory analysis of dynamics, max-normalized trajectories of the 1000 most abundant clonotypes were examined with PCA combined with hierarchical clustering. Separately sequenced CD4+ and CD8+ repertoires were used to assign a CD4 or CD8 phenotype to each responding clone. In-frame beta chains were kept once TCRdb had trimmed the public reads at Q25 with fastp and called clones with MiXCR. Each CDR3 protein appears once, grouped with its most common genes and DNA. Here the V and J calls rest on TCRdb's processing, not on the authors' analysis. This sample holds about 13,000 distinct CDR3 sequences; about a sixth were observed only once. The ten largest clones take up about 59% of the sample.

CDR1 MNHEY and CDR2 SVGAGI were looked up in the germline V gene. The CDR3 measures 13 amino acids from cysteine to phenylalanine. Only CDR3 DNA remains: 39 bases, in frame from the first base. V loses 2 bases, J loses 4 bases, and the germline ends lie 6 bases apart. Ficoll-Paque density gradient centrifugation was the method used to isolate PBMCs. The chain uses TRBV6-5 and TRBJ1-5, with no D gene named confidently. The receptor was derived from a man between 18 and 29 years old who had mild COVID-19 (a few samples of this study predate the infection). The sample titles of this study are shuffled in the database, so cell type and time point are left out; the donor was told from shared clones. Sequencing input: PBMCs or a T cell subset sorted from them (not recorded which). The sequence in DNA is TGTGCCAGCAGTTACGGGGAGAATCAGCCCCAGCATTTT. Its coded protein is CASSYGENQPQHF.